These 21 T cell receptor beta chains were sequenced from one sample in a study of T-cell reconstitution after alpha-beta-depleted transplantation in children. Unique molecular identifiers were incorporated during preparation of the TCRbeta library. TCRdb reprocessed the PCR reads via MiXCR and lists one record per CDR3 protein. Of a few hundred thousand distinct CDR3 sequences in the sample, under 13% were seen once. The sample here was PBMCs from the stem cell graft donor, taken from the stem cell graft. The receptors here all came from a human donor who donated a stem cell graft to a child with acute lymphoblastic leukemia.

In its sample, this clonotype was seen a few times. V and J are TRBV5-1 and TRBJ2-5; 7 bases are shared with TRBD2. CDR1 and CDR2 (germline): SGHRS, YFSETQ. J lost 1 base, V lost 4 bases, and 7 bases had no gene match. The CDR3 spans 15 residues. CDR3 DNA sequence: TGCGCCAGCAGCGCCGGGACTACGGGCCAAGAGACCCAGTACTTC. Translation: CASSAGTTGQETQYF.

The V call is TRBV10-3, the J call TRBJ2-6, with no clear D. V dropped 4 bases and J dropped 1 base, with 20 bases sitting between them. The CDR3 has 19 residues. Germline-derived CDR1 and CDR2 are ENHRY and SYGVKD. CDR3 DNA sequence: TGTGCCATCAGTGCTGGAAGGGTCATGGCCCCATCTGGGGCCAACGTCCTGACTTTC. This gives the protein CAISAGRVMAPSGANVLTF.

This clonotype has just a few counts. The DNA of the CDR3 is TGTGCCAGCAGCTTGGGCGTCCCATTAGGCTACGAGCAGTACTTC. Translated, it gives CASSLGVPLGYEQYF. The chain carries TRBV7-9 and TRBJ2-7; D is ambiguous. The CDR3 has 15 residues. V shed 3 bases and J shed 3 bases, with 15 bases lying between them. Germline V gene sequence: CDR1 SEHNR, CDR2 FQNEAQ (reference sequence).

This clonotype was seen a few times. The genes are TRBV29-1 and TRBJ2-1; 8 nucleotides match TRBD1. Germline V gene data show CDR1 as SQVTM and CDR2 as ANQGSEA. Trimming cost V 0 bases and J 0 bases; bases outside gene matches: 13. This CDR3 spans 19 amino acids. The DNA of the CDR3 is TGCAGCGTTGAAGATCTGCAGAACGGACAGGGAGGCTCCTACAATGAGCAGTTCTTC. Its translation is CSVEDLQNGQGGSYNEQFF.

The rearrangement links TRBV7-9 to TRBJ2-1; no definite D call. Trimming left V 1 base short and J 5 bases short, with 9 bases between. The CDR3 totals 14 residues. The V gene's germline CDR1 is SEHNR and CDR2 FQNEAQ (reference sequence). The CDR3 nucleotides read TGTGCCAGCAGCTTAGAAAGGGTCCACAATGAGCAGTTCTTC. It translates to CASSLERVHNEQFF.

The rearrangement joins TRBV28 to TRBJ2-5; D may be TRBD1 or TRBD2 (5 bases each). V was trimmed by 2 bases and J by 2 bases, leaving 18 bases between them. The CDR3 loop spans 17 amino acids. The germline V gene has CDR1 MDHEN and CDR2 SYDVKM. The CDR3 loop is CASSLGLIRGMQETQYF. In nucleotides, the CDR3 is TGTGCCAGCAGTTTAGGACTTATTAGGGGTATGCAAGAGACCCAGTACTTC. The full variable domain, in which reference TRBV28 and TRBJ2-5 provide the parts outside the CDR3, is DVKVTQSSRYLVKRTGEKVFLECVQDMDHENMFWYRQDPGLGLRLIYFSYDVKMKEKGDIPEGYSVSREKKERFSLILESASTNQTSMYLCASSLGLIRGMQETQYFGPGTRLLVL.

The V gene is TRBV4-1, the J gene TRBJ2-1; D is possibly TRBD2 (5 bases). Trimming removed 4 bases from V and 9 bases from J, with 13 bases in between. The CDR3 has 13 amino acids. Looked up from germline, CDR1 is MGHRA and CDR2 is YSYEKL. CDR3 sequence reads: CASSRVVLAEQFF. CDR3 bases: TGCGCCAGCAGCCGCGTGGTCCTAGCTGAGCAGTTCTTC.

V usage is TRBV27 and J usage is TRBJ1-1, with 8 bases fitting TRBD1. Germline values: CDR1 MNHEY, CDR2 SMNVEV (reference sequence). V lost 6 bases to trimming and J lost 4 bases; unmatched junction nucleotides: 13. This CDR3 spans 16 amino acids. For the CDR3, the DNA is TGTGCCAGCAGCCCAGGGTCGGGACAGGTAGGCACTGAAGCTTTCTTT. Encoded protein: CASSPGSGQVGTEAFF.

This clonotype was found many times. One end of the junction does not line up with germline, which may come from a read error. J is TRBJ2-1 and V is TRBV5-1, with D tentatively TRBD2 (6 bases). CDR3 size: 18 residues. Germline V gives CDR1 SGHRS, CDR2 YFSETQ. The CDR3 region is CASSLRGAGSASDNEQFF. The CDR3 DNA reads TGCGCCAGCAGCTTGCGAGGAGCGGGCAGCGCCTCCGACAATGAGCAGTTCTTC.

This clonotype has a count of ten or more. The V call is TRBV12-3 or TRBV12-4, the J call TRBJ2-1; D possibly corresponds to TRBD1 (5 bases). V lost 3 bases, J lost 2 bases, and 11 bases lay in between. The CDR3 totals 15 residues. As DNA, the CDR3 is TGTGCCAGCAGTTTCGCGACAGAGACCTACAATGAGCAGTTCTTC. Protein product: CASSFATETYNEQFF.

This clonotype was seen a handful of times. This may arise from a read error, as a much more abundant clone is one base away. This chain connects TRBV6-2 or TRBV6-3 to TRBJ1-1; no reliable D call. The ends were cut back, 2 bases at V and 0 bases at J, with 4 bases in the middle. This CDR3 contains 13 residues. The germline V gene has CDR1 MNHEY and CDR2 SVGEGT. The CDR3 protein is CASSYALNTEAFF. In nucleotides, the CDR3 is TGTGCCAGCAGTTACGCCCTGAACACTGAAGCTTTCTTT.

This sequence joins TRBV7-8 and TRBJ2-7; the D is unclear. The germline CDR1 and CDR2 sequences are SGHVS and FQNEAQ. V lost 1 base to trimming and J lost 2 bases, with 12 bases between them. CDR3 length equals 15 residues. CDR3 bases: TGTGCCAGCAGCTTAGTTCCGGCCAATCCCTACGAGCAGTACTTC. Its translation is CASSLVPANPYEQYF. The full variable domain, completed using reference TRBV7-8 and TRBJ2-7, is GAGVSQSPRYKVAKRGQDVALRCDPISGHVSLFWYQQALGQGPEFLTYFQNEAQLDKSGLPSDRFFAERPEGSVSTLKIQRTQQEDSAVYLCASSLVPANPYEQYFGPGTRLTVT.

J is TRBJ2-3 and V is TRBV7-9; 7 bases are a match to TRBD2. After removal of 8 bases from V and 1 base from J, the junction contained 6 bases not matched to a gene. Per germline, CDR1 SEHNR and CDR2 FQNEAQ (reference sequence). The CDR3 length is 14 residues. The CDR3 DNA follows: TGTGCCAGCGGAACTAGCGAGCGCACAGATACGCAGTATTTT. Amino acid sequence: CASGTSERTDTQYF.

In nucleotides, the CDR3 is TGCGCCAGCAGCCAAGATTACCAGACCTACGAGCAGTACTTC. It is translated as CASSQDYQTYEQYF. The V call is TRBV4-3, the J call TRBJ2-7; no firm D call. CDR3 length equals 14 residues. The germline CDR1 and CDR2 sequences are LGHNA and YSLEER. Trimming removed 0 bases from V and 2 bases from J, with 8 bases in between.

This rearrangement joins TRBV4-3 to TRBJ2-1, with 9 bases that match TRBD2. Germline values: CDR1 LGHNA, CDR2 YSLEER. V lost 0 bases and J lost 6; bases outside the gene matches: 6. This CDR3 spans 16 amino acids. The CDR3 DNA reads TGCGCCAGCAGCCAAGATCCAGCGGGAGGATCCAATGAGCAGTTCTTC. Translated, it gives CASSQDPAGGSNEQFF.

This chain connects TRBV5-1 to TRBJ2-3, with TRBD1 as a possible D gene (7 bases). The V gene lost 4 bases and the J gene lost 4 bases, with 19 bases spanning the gap. The CDR3 runs 16 residues. CDR1 and CDR2 from the germline V gene are SGHRS and YFSETQ. CDR3 sequence reads: CASSPARDSSADTQYF. The CDR3 DNA reads TGCGCCAGCAGCCCGGCGCGGGACAGTTCCGCAGATACGCAGTATTTT. Using reference TRBV5-1 and TRBJ2-3 for the parts outside the CDR3, the full variable domain is KAGVTQTPRYLIKTRGQQVTLSCSPISGHRSVSWYQQTPGQGLQFLFEYFSETQRNKGNFPGRFSGRQFSNSRSEMNVSTLELGDSALYLCASSPARDSSADTQYFGPGTRLTVL.

This chain connects TRBV7-2 to TRBJ2-1, with D tentatively TRBD2 (7 bases). The germline gives CDR1 SGHTA, CDR2 FQGNSA. V was clipped by 1 base and J by 6 bases, with 16 bases between them. CDR3 size: 16 residues. CDR3 protein: CASSLGGGRVLNEQFF. The DNA of the CDR3 is TGTGCCAGCAGCTTAGGGGGGGGGCGCGTTCTCAATGAGCAGTTCTTC.

There are a few counts of this clonotype. CDR3: CASSLGTSGLNEQFF. In DNA, the CDR3 is TGTGCCAGCAGTTTGGGGACTAGCGGGCTTAATGAGCAGTTCTTC. The chain employs TRBV28 and TRBJ2-1; TRBD2 matches 12 bases. J lost 7 bases, V lost 3 bases, and 4 bases had no gene match. Germline assignment: CDR1 MDHEN and CDR2 SYDVKM. The length of the CDR3 is 15 residues. Complete variable domain (other parts from reference TRBV28 and TRBJ2-1): DVKVTQSSRYLVKRTGEKVFLECVQDMDHENMFWYRQDPGLGLRLIYFSYDVKMKEKGDIPEGYSVSREKKERFSLILESASTNQTSMYLCASSLGTSGLNEQFFGPGTRLTVL.

The rearrangement links TRBV20-1 to TRBJ2-7; 13 bases map to TRBD2. This CDR3 is 15 amino acids long. J lost 2 bases, V lost 4 bases, and 5 bases had no gene match. Per the germline V gene, CDR1 is DFQATT and CDR2 is SNEGSKA (reference sequence). CDR3 in amino acids: CSATWTSGSAYEQYF. As DNA, the CDR3 is TGCAGTGCTACCTGGACTAGCGGGAGTGCCTACGAGCAGTACTTC.

This clonotype was picked up many times. The chain couples TRBV29-1 to TRBJ2-3; a weak D match, TRBD2 (6 bases). V shed 6 bases and J shed 0 bases, with 19 bases lying between them. This CDR3 contains 16 residues. From germline, CDR1 is SQVTM and CDR2 ANQGSEA. The CDR3 protein is CSVQEVRGWSTDTQYF. The CDR3 DNA is TGCAGCGTCCAAGAGGTGCGGGGCTGGAGCACAGATACGCAGTATTTT.

This clonotype was recorded a few times. J is TRBJ1-4 and V is TRBV25-1; D may be TRBD1 (5 bases). V was trimmed by 4 bases and J by 7 bases, leaving 19 bases between them. The CDR3 runs to 16 residues. Germline lookup yields CDR1 MGHDK and CDR2 SYGVNS. This chain's CDR3 is CASSVGRAAGGEKLFF. CDR3 DNA sequence: TGTGCCAGCAGTGTGGGCAGGGCGGCTGGTGGTGAAAAACTGTTTTTT.